This T cell receptor (beta chain) was sequenced in a study of T cells in Graves' hyperthyroidism and ophthalmopathy. In the study overall: Before treatment of any kind, peripheral blood was taken at initial diagnosis.

The CDR3 has 18 residues. Germline CDR1 MNHEY, CDR2 SMNVEV (reference sequence). TCR beta CDR3 region amplification was performed from RNA transcripts. HTBI primers were used for first-round RT-PCR of the TCR CDR3. In TCRdb, the multiplex PCR reads were re-called with MiXCR into one record per CDR3 protein. The table lists approximately 690,000 distinct CDR3 sequences, 13% to 15% of them singletons. This clonotype was counted once. At one of its ends the junction is not consistent with the germline gene, which may arise from a read error. Thyroid ultrasound and orbital computed tomography, with clinical symptoms and serum thyroxine and TRAb, informed diagnoses.

The gene calls are TRBV27 and TRBJ1-4; D gene ambiguous. Material for sequencing was blood. The source of this sequence is a woman in her forties or fifties with Graves' ophthalmopathy. CDR3: CASSHPFKGPPLNEELFF. The CDR3 DNA sequence: TGTGCCAGCAGCCACCCCTTTAAGGGTCCCCCCCTTAATGAAGAACTGTTTTTT.